These 19 T cell receptor beta chains were all obtained from the same sample, sequenced in a study of blood T cell repertoires in COVID-19. Profiled with immunoSEQ multiplex PCR; TCRdb holds only in-frame clones, not every one. The sample holds 250,000 to 300,000 clones, under 90% seen once. Sequencing used PBMCs or T cells enriched from blood (not recorded which). The source is a man younger than 35 who had recovered from COVID-19.

In its sample, this clone was seen once. V gene TRBV6-5 combines with J gene TRBJ1-5, with 9 nucleotides matching TRBD1. The CDR3 length is 15 residues. Germline assignment: CDR1 MNHEY and CDR2 SVGAGI. With 7 bases clipped from V and 4 bases from J, the junction kept 8 bases outside the gene matches. Here the CDR3 reads CASNTGGYGNQPQHF. The CDR3 DNA follows: TGTGCCAGCAACACAGGGGGCTACGGGAATCAGCCCCAGCATTTT.

The chain employs TRBV11-2 and TRBJ2-2; 9 nucleotides align to TRBD1. Unmatched junction bases numbered 7, after V lost 5 bases and J lost 6 bases. The CDR3 consists of 15 residues. CDR1 SGHAT and CDR2 FQNNGV come from the germline V gene. The DNA of the CDR3 is TGTGCCAGCAGCGGAACCGGGACAGGGTCCGGGGAGCTGTTTTTT. Protein product: CASSGTGTGSGELFF.

This chain's CDR3 is CASSQESDSSSGNTIYF. In DNA, the CDR3 is TGTGCCAGCAGCCAAGAGAGCGACAGTAGCTCTGGAAACACCATATATTTT. The gene calls are TRBV4-2 and TRBJ1-3; a possible D gene is TRBD1 (5 bases). V lost 0 bases, J lost 0 bases, and 12 bases lay in between. The germline CDR1 and CDR2 sequences are LGHNA and YNFKEQ. This CDR3 comprises 17 residues.

The chain carries TRBV30 and TRBJ1-5, with 10 positions matching TRBD1. The germline gives CDR1 GTSNPN, CDR2 SVGIG (reference sequence). The CDR3 is 16 residues long. The J segment lost 2 bases and the V segment lost 2 bases, leaving 6 bases of the junction unmatched. The CDR3 sequence: CAWSFRDRGGNQPQHF. CDR3 nucleotide sequence: TGTGCCTGGAGTTTCCGGGACAGGGGTGGCAATCAGCCCCAGCATTTT.

The gene calls are TRBV3-1 (or the pseudogene TRBV3-2) and TRBJ2-4; 10 bases align to TRBD2. This CDR3 has 16 residues. Trimming removed 4 bases from V and 1 base from J; junction bases left unmatched: 4. Germline CDR1 reads LGHDT; CDR2 reads YNNKEL (reference sequence). For the CDR3, the DNA is TGTGCCAGCAGCCCCTTAGCGGGGGGCGCCAAAAACATTCAGTACTTC. Its protein is CASSPLAGGAKNIQYF.

The chain carries TRBV7-8 and TRBJ1-2; D remains unclear. CDR3 length: 13 residues. Deletions cut 3 bases from V and 1 base from J, with 6 bases between. CDR1 and CDR2 (germline): SGHVS, FQNEAQ. In DNA form, the CDR3 reads TGTGCCAGCAGCTTTGGCAGTAACTATGGCTACACCTTC. Protein product: CASSFGSNYGYTF.

The chain couples TRBV10-1 to TRBJ1-1; D unresolved. The germline gives CDR1 WNHNN, CDR2 SYGVQD (reference sequence). V was cut by 8 bases and J by 1 base, with 11 bases left in between. The CDR3 extends over 13 amino acids. The CDR3 coding sequence is TGCGCCAGCTCCGCAGGAACGAACACTGAAGCTTTCTTT. Its translation: CASSAGTNTEAFF.

This clone appeared a single time. The chain employs TRBV4-2 and TRBJ2-1, with D maybe TRBD2 (7 bases). Trimming removed 4 bases from V and 9 bases from J, with 10 bases in between. Germline V gene data show CDR1 as LGHNA and CDR2 as YNFKEQ. The CDR3 length is 12 residues. The CDR3 DNA is TGTGCCAGCAGCCCAGGGGAGGGTGAGCAGTTCTTC. The encoded protein is CASSPGEGEQFF.

The chain has TRBV7-2 and TRBJ2-7; D may be TRBD2 (5 bases). This CDR3 contains 15 residues. The germline V gene encodes CDR1 SGHTA and CDR2 FQGNSA. V lost 2 bases and J lost 1, with 12 bases in between. The CDR3 DNA reads as TGTGCCAGCAGCTTACCAGGACTGTTTTCCTACGAGCAGTACTTC. It encodes CASSLPGLFSYEQYF.

Only a few counts were recorded for this clone. The chain recombines TRBV6-4 with TRBJ1-4, with D unclear. V dropped 3 bases and J dropped 1 base, with 9 bases sitting between them. Germline loops: CDR1 MRHNA, CDR2 SNTAGT. CDR3 length equals 15 residues. The CDR3, as DNA: TGTGCCAGCAGTGAAAGAGCTGGAACTAATGAAAAACTGTTTTTT. Translating gives CASSERAGTNEKLFF.

The chain joins TRBV7-6 to TRBJ1-3; D uncertain. CDR1 is SGHVS and CDR2 is FNYEAQ in the germline V gene. V lost 2 bases and J 0 bases, leaving 11 bases between the germline ends. The CDR3 contains 16 residues. CDR3: CASSLTTRRSGNTIYF. In DNA, the CDR3 is TGTGCCAGCAGCTTAACGACACGACGCTCTGGAAACACCATATATTTT. Drawing the rest from reference TRBV7-6 and TRBJ1-3, the complete variable domain is GAGVSQSPRYKVTKRGQDVALRCDPISGHVSLYWYRQALGQGPEFLTYFNYEAQQDKSGLPNDRFSAERPEGSISTLTIQRTEQRDSAMYRCASSLTTRRSGNTIYFGEGSWLTVV.

In its sample, this clone was seen a few times. The V and J genes are TRBV11-3 and TRBJ2-1; 8 positions agree with TRBD1. After removal of 0 bases from V and 12 bases from J, the junction contained 16 bases not matched to a gene. CDR3 length: 17 residues. Germline V CDR1 and CDR2: SGHNT, YENEEA. The CDR3 region is CASSLDLGGQGRGGQFF. CDR3 coding DNA: TGTGCCAGCAGCTTAGATCTTGGAGGACAGGGCCGCGGTGGGCAGTTCTTC. Together with reference TRBV11-3 and TRBJ2-1, the CDR3 gives the full variable domain: EAGVVQSPRYKIIEKKQPVAFWCNPISGHNTLYWYLQNLGQGPELLIRYENEEAVDDSQLPKDRFSAERLKGVDSTLKIQPAELGDSAVYLCASSLDLGGQGRGGQFFGPGTRLTVL.

A remark on this clone: The same CDR3 is also encoded by other DNA sequences in this sample. The chain has TRBV2 and TRBJ1-1, with a weak D call TRBD1 (5 bases). Looked up from germline, CDR1 is SNHLY and CDR2 is FYNNEI. Trimming removed 6 bases from V and 2 bases from J, with 10 bases in between. The CDR3 length is 13 residues. CDR3 amino acids: CASSQGENTEAFF. The CDR3 coding sequence is TGTGCCAGCAGCCAGGGTGAAAACACTGAAGCTTTCTTT. Complete variable domain (other parts from reference TRBV2 and TRBJ1-1): EPEVTQTPSHQVTQMGQEVILRCVPISNHLYFYWYRQILGQKVEFLVSFYNNEISEKSEIFDDQFSVERPDGSNFTLKIRSTKLEDSAMYFCASSQGENTEAFFGQGTRLTVV.

The chain is built from TRBV18 and TRBJ1-5; D is undetermined. Germline V gene sequence: CDR1 KGHSH, CDR2 LQKENI. This CDR3 is 12 amino acids long. Trimming removed 3 bases from V and 4 bases from J, with 4 bases in between. CDR3 in DNA: TGTGCCAGCTCACCGAGTAATCAGCCCCAGCATTTT. It yields the protein CASSPSNQPQHF.

This rearrangement joins TRBV28 to TRBJ2-7; no reliable D call. Per the germline V gene, CDR1 is MDHEN and CDR2 is SYDVKM. V lost 4 bases to trimming and J lost 3 bases, with 13 bases between them. The CDR3 is 14 amino acids. CDR3 region: CASSSDDGFYEQYF. The CDR3 DNA reads as TGTGCCAGCAGTTCCGACGACGGGTTCTACGAGCAGTACTTC.

V gene TRBV9 combines with J gene TRBJ2-1, with 8 nucleotides matching TRBD2. This CDR3 contains 17 residues. Trimming removed 0 bases from V and 8 bases from J; junction bases left unmatched: 13. Germline values: CDR1 SGDLS, CDR2 YYNGEE. CDR3 in amino acids: CASSVEGSGAAADEQFF. The CDR3 nucleotides are TGTGCCAGCAGCGTAGAGGGTAGCGGGGCTGCCGCGGATGAGCAGTTCTTC.

This chain links TRBV9 with TRBJ2-3; TRBD2 matches 12 bases. Germline V gene data show CDR1 as SGDLS and CDR2 as YYNGEE. The CDR3 totals 15 residues. V shed 4 bases and J 3 bases; nucleotides not matched to a gene: 3. DNA for the CDR3: TGTGCCAGCAGCTCTGGACTAGCGGGGACAGATACGCAGTATTTT. This sequence encodes CASSSGLAGTDTQYF.

V and J are TRBV3-1 (or the pseudogene TRBV3-2) and TRBJ1-2; D gene unclear. From germline, CDR1 is LGHDT and CDR2 YNNKEL (reference sequence). V was pared by 1 base and J by 2 bases, with 8 bases between. This CDR3 is 14 amino acids long. CDR3 sequence (DNA): TGTGCCAGCAGCCAAGCGAACAGAAACTATGGCTACACCTTC. It codes for CASSQANRNYGYTF.

This chain joins TRBV24-1 and TRBJ2-1; no clear D. The germline CDR1 and CDR2 sequences are KGHDR and SFDVKD. V dropped 5 bases and J dropped 5 bases, with 3 bases sitting between them. The CDR3 has 11 residues. The CDR3 loop reads CATSGHNEQFF. CDR3 nucleotides: TGTGCCACCAGTGGGCACAATGAGCAGTTCTTC.